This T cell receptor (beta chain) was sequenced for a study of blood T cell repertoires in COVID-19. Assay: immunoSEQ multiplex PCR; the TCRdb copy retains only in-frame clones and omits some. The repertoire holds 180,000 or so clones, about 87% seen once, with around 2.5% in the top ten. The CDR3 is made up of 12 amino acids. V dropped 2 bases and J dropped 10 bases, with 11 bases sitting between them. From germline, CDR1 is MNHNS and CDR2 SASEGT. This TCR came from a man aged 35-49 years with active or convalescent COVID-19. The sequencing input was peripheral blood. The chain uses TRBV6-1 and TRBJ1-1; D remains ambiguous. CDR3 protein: CASSEYSVVAFF. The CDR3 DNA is TGTGCCAGCAGTGAATATTCTGTTGTAGCTTTCTTT.